These 21 T cell receptor beta chains were all obtained from the same sample, sequenced in a study of T-cell reconstitution after alpha-beta-depleted transplantation in children. The TCRbeta library incorporated unique molecular identifiers. TCRdb re-analysed the PCR reads in MiXCR, keeping a single row per CDR3 protein. The table has hundreds of thousands of distinct CDR3 sequences, approximately 10% seen once. The sequences come from peripheral blood, collected 180 days after TCRalphabeta/CD19-depleted stem cell transplant. The receptors originated from a male patient aged 2-10 years who had a stem cell transplant for chronic granulomatous disease, so the T cells may come from the graft donor.

This clonotype was recorded at least ten times. The chain joins TRBV18 to TRBJ1-5; no clear D. V shed 3 bases and J shed 3 bases, with 9 bases lying between them. The CDR3 is 14 residues long. Germline V lookup: CDR1 KGHSH, CDR2 LQKENI. The CDR3 region is CASSPAQLNQPQHF. The CDR3 bases are TGTGCCAGCTCACCTGCACAGCTCAATCAGCCCCAGCATTTT.

The chain carries TRBV25-1 and TRBJ1-1; no clear D gene. Germline loops: CDR1 MGHDK, CDR2 SYGVNS. The CDR3 is made up of 13 amino acids. With 3 bases removed from V and 8 bases from J, the gap between germline ends came to 13 bases. The CDR3: CASSDPPYSEAFF. DNA for the CDR3: TGTGCCAGCAGTGACCCTCCGTACAGCGAAGCTTTCTTT.

This clonotype has a count of ten or more. The V call is TRBV10-3, the J call TRBJ2-5, with D uncertain. This CDR3 spans 9 amino acids. Trimming stripped 11 bases from V and 10 bases from J, with 11 bases between. Germline V gene lookup returns CDR1 ENHRY and CDR2 SYGVKD. This CDR3 is CALSSGQYF. Here the CDR3 DNA reads TGTGCCCTATCGTCGGGCCAGTACTTC.

This clonotype was counted many times. The CDR3 bases are TGTGCCAGCAGCTTAGTTAGGGCGGTCCCCGAGACCCAGTACTTC. Translating gives CASSLVRAVPETQYF. This chain connects TRBV7-2 to TRBJ2-5, with no clear D. In germline, CDR1 is SGHTA, CDR2 FQGNSA. V gave up 1 base and J gave up 5 bases, with 14 bases separating them. The CDR3 runs to 15 residues.

This clonotype was seen ten or more times. The rearrangement links TRBV10-2 to TRBJ1-1; 9 nucleotides align to TRBD1. This CDR3 has 15 amino acids. Trimming cost V 5 bases and J 5 bases; bases outside gene matches: 9. Germline CDR1 reads WSHSY; CDR2 reads SAAADI. The CDR3 protein is CASSTPGQGGTEAFF. The CDR3 nucleotides read TGCGCCAGCAGTACCCCGGGACAGGGAGGAACTGAAGCTTTCTTT.

The sample holds many counts of this clonotype. The CDR3 nucleotides read TGTGCTACTTCTACTACCGGGCTAGCGGGGGTCCGAAACACCGGGGAGCTGTTTTTT. Translating it yields CATSTTGLAGVRNTGELFF. V and J are TRBV6-2 or TRBV6-3 and TRBJ2-2, with 10 bases aligning to TRBD2. Germline V gene data show CDR1 as MNHEY and CDR2 as SVGEGT. The length of the CDR3 is 19 residues.

This clonotype was counted ten times or more. The chain couples TRBV11-1 to TRBJ2-5, with D unclear. The V and J ends lost 1 base and 3 bases respectively, with 6 bases between them. Germline assignment: CDR1 SGHAT and CDR2 FQDESV (reference sequence). The CDR3 is made up of 13 amino acids. The CDR3 sequence is CASSLERKETQYF. CDR3 in DNA: TGTGCCAGCAGCTTAGAGAGGAAAGAGACCCAGTACTTC.

A few counts support this clonotype. V usage is TRBV19 and J usage is TRBJ2-6; D possibly corresponds to TRBD2 (5 bases). Germline V gives CDR1 LNHDA, CDR2 SQIVND (reference sequence). This CDR3 has 15 residues. V gave up 6 bases and J gave up 2 bases, with 11 bases separating them. The CDR3 region is CASSNLAPGANVLTF. The CDR3 nucleotides are TGTGCCAGTAGCAATCTAGCCCCTGGGGCCAACGTCCTGACTTTC.

This clonotype has at least ten counts. The V gene is TRBV2, the J gene TRBJ1-5; D gene ambiguous. Trimming pared 8 bases from V and 2 bases from J, leaving 13 bases between. The CDR3 has 14 residues. Germline CDR1 and CDR2: SNHLY and FYNNEI. The CDR3 sequence: CASCREGGNQPQHF. In DNA form, the CDR3 reads TGTGCCAGCTGTCGGGAGGGTGGCAATCAGCCCCAGCATTTT.

The sample holds many counts of this clonotype. The chain has TRBV20-1 and TRBJ2-7; a possible D gene is TRBD2 (6 bases). The CDR3 loop spans 14 amino acids. The germline CDR1 and CDR2 sequences are DFQATT and SNEGSKA (reference sequence). Trimming removed 6 bases from V and 6 bases from J, with 21 bases in between. CDR3 nucleotides: TGCAGTGCGCCGGGACTTAACCCCCTACGCGAGCAGTACTTC. Translated: CSAPGLNPLREQYF.

This clonotype was counted ten times or more. The chain combines TRBV7-3 with TRBJ2-2; tentatively, D is TRBD1 or TRBD2 (5 bases each). This CDR3 has 18 residues. The V gene lost 1 base and the J gene lost 0 bases, with 15 bases spanning the gap. Germline V gene sequence: CDR1 SGHTA, CDR2 FQGTGA. Here the CDR3 DNA reads TGTGCCAGCAGCTTAATGGGGGTCGGCCGCGCGAACACCGGGGAGCTGTTTTTT. Amino acid sequence: CASSLMGVGRANTGELFF.

The sample holds many counts of this clonotype. The gene calls are TRBV7-2 and TRBJ2-3; 8 bases align to TRBD2. J was trimmed by 5 bases and V by 3 bases; bases with no gene match: 4. This CDR3 spans 14 amino acids. Per the germline V gene, CDR1 is SGHTA and CDR2 is FQGNSA. The CDR3 DNA is TGTGCCAGCAGCTTTTTAGCGGGAATAGATACGCAGTATTTT. As protein: CASSFLAGIDTQYF.

This clonotype was observed a single time. This may be a read error, as it is one base from a much larger clone. This chain connects TRBV7-8 to TRBJ2-7; D gene ambiguous. This CDR3 has 13 amino acids. CDR1 is SGHVS, CDR2 FQNEAQ, per germline. V shed 7 bases and J shed 4 bases, with 14 bases lying between them. The CDR3 protein is CASNRTDDYEQYF. CDR3 in DNA: TGTGCCAGCAACCGGACGGACGATTACGAGCAGTACTTC.

The gene calls are TRBV7-9 and TRBJ2-2; perhaps TRBD1 as D (5 bases). Trimming left V 1 base short and J 7 bases short, with 10 bases between. The CDR3 runs 14 residues. Looked up from germline, CDR1 is SEHNR and CDR2 is FQNEAQ (reference sequence). CDR3 amino acids: CASSLVFRDGELFF. DNA for the CDR3: TGTGCCAGCAGCTTAGTTTTCAGGGACGGGGAGCTGTTTTTT.

This clonotype was observed at least ten times. The V gene is TRBV6-1, the J gene TRBJ2-3; D is unclear. V gave up 5 bases and J gave up 2 bases, with 11 bases separating them. The CDR3 length is 14 residues. CDR1 MNHNS and CDR2 SASEGT come from the germline V gene. This chain's CDR3 is CASSLGISTDTQYF. The CDR3 nucleotides are TGTGCCAGCAGTCTAGGAATTTCCACAGATACGCAGTATTTT.

Many counts were recorded for this clonotype. The DNA of the CDR3 is TGTGCCATCGGGACAGGGGTCCCTAACGAGCAGTACTTC. It is translated as CAIGTGVPNEQYF. The V and J genes are TRBV6-1 and TRBJ2-7, with 10 nucleotides matching TRBD1. This CDR3 is built from 13 residues. The V segment lost 10 bases and the J segment 5 bases; nucleotides outside the gene matches: 8. Germline CDR1 and CDR2: MNHNS and SASEGT.

This clonotype is classed as medium-sized. The chain links TRBV28 to TRBJ2-7; possibly TRBD2 for D (6 bases). The V gene lost 2 bases and the J gene lost 4 bases, with 9 bases spanning the gap. Germline V gene lookup returns CDR1 MDHEN and CDR2 SYDVKM. The CDR3 has 13 amino acids. The DNA for the CDR3 is TGTGCCAGCAGTTTAGCTCGGGGGTACGAGCAGTACTTC. It specifies CASSLARGYEQYF.

This clonotype was detected ten times or more. V usage is TRBV7-2 and J usage is TRBJ2-7, with D hard to call. Germline loops: CDR1 SGHTA, CDR2 FQGNSA. V was shortened by 7 bases and J by 2 bases, with 9 bases between the two germline ends. CDR3 length: 12 amino acids. This chain's CDR3 is CASTPLPYEQYF. The CDR3 nucleotides read TGTGCCAGCACCCCTCTTCCCTACGAGCAGTACTTC.

This clonotype was seen more than once but under ten times. The chain couples TRBV12-3 or TRBV12-4 to TRBJ2-1; 7 positions agree with TRBD2. V shed 7 bases and J 7 bases; nucleotides not matched to a gene: 10. There are 14 residues in the CDR3. In DNA form, the CDR3 reads TGTGCCAGCACCTACCACCTAGCGGATAATGAGCAGTTCTTC. This encodes CASTYHLADNEQFF.

The chain couples TRBV21-1 to TRBJ2-7. TRBV21-1 is termed a pseudogene. CDR3 length: 17 amino acids. This chain's CDR3 is CASSGKPPDGMTHEQYF. DNA for the CDR3: TGTGCCAGCAGCGGAAAGCCGCCGGACGGAATGACGCACGAGCAGTACTTC.

A remark on this clonotype: Just one base apart from a much larger clone, this may be a read error. The chain recombines TRBV6-4 with TRBJ2-1; 9 bases agree with TRBD1. CDR3 length: 14 residues. Unmatched junction bases numbered 3, after V lost 2 bases and J lost 7 bases. Germline CDR1 is MRHNA and CDR2 is SNTAGT. The CDR3 loop reads CASSDLTGGNEQFF. The CDR3 bases are TGTGCCAGCAGTGACCTGACAGGGGGAAATGAGCAGTTCTTC.